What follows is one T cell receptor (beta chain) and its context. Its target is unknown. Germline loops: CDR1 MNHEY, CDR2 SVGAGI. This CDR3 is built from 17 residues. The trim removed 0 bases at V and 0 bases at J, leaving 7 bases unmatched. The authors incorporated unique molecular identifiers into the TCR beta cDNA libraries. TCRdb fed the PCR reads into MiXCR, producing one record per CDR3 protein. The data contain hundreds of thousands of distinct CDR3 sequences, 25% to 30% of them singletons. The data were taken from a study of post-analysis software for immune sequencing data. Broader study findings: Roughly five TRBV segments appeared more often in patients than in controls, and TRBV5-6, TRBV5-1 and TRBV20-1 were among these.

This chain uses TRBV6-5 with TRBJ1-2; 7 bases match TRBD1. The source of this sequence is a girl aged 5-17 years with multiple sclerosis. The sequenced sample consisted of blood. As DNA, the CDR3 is TGTGCCAGCAGTTACTCGACCCGGGACAGCTCTAACTATGGCTACACCTTC. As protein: CASSYSTRDSSNYGYTF.